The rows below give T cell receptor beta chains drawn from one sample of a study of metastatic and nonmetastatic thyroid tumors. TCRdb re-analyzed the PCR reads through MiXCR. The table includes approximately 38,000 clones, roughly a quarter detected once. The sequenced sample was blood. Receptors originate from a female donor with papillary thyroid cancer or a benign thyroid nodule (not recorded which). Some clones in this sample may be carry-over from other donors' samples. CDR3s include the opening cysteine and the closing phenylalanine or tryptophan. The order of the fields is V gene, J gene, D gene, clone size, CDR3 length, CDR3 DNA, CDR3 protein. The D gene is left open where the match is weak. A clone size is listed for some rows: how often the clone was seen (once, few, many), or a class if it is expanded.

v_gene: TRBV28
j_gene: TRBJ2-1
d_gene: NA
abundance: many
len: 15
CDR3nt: TGTGCCAGCAGGTCCGGGGTCTCTTCCTACAATGAGCAGTTCTTC
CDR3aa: CASRSGVSSYNEQFF

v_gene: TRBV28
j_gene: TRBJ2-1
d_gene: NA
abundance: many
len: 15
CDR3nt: TGTGCCAGCAGCCCACGAGGGACGGGACACAATGAGCAGTTCTTC
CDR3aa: CASSPRGTGHNEQFF

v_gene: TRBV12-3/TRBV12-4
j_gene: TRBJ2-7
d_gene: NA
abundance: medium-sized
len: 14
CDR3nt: TGTGCCAGCAGTTTGGCGGGGACTGTCTACGAGCAGTACTTC
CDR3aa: CASSLAGTVYEQYF

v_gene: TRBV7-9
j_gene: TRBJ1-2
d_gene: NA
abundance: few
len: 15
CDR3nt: TGTGCCAGCAGCTTATCGGGACGCGGGGTCTATGGCTACACCTTC
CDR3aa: CASSLSGRGVYGYTF

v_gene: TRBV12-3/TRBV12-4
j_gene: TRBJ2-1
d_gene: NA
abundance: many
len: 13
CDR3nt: TGTGCCAGCAGTTTATCCCCCTATAATGAGCAGTTCTTC
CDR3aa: CASSLSPYNEQFF

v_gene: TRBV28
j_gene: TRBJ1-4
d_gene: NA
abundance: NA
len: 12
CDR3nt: TGTGCCAGCAGTCCTCCACGGGGAAAACTGTTTTTT
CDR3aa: CASSPPRGKLFF

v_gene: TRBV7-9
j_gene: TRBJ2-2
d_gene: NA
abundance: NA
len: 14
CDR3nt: TGTGCCAGCAGTTTGGTACGAAGCACCTGGGAGCTGTTTTTT
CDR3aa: CASSLVRSTWELFF

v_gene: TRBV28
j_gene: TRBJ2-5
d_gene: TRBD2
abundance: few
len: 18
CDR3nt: TGTGCCAGCAGTTTTAGTACTAGCGGGGGCCCGTACCAAGAGACCCAGTACTTC
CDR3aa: CASSFSTSGGPYQETQYF

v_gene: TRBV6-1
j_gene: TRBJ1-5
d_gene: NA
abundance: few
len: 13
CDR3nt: TGTGCCAGCAGTGGTGAGAAGAATCAGCCCCAGCATTTT
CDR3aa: CASSGEKNQPQHF

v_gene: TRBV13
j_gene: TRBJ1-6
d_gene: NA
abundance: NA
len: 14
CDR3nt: TGTGCCAGCAGCTTAAAAAGTTCTTGGTCACCCCTCCACTTT
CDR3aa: CASSLKSSWSPLHF

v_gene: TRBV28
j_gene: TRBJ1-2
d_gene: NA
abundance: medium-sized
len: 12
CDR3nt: TGTGCCAGCATAGCGGGGGACTATGGCTACACCTTC
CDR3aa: CASIAGDYGYTF

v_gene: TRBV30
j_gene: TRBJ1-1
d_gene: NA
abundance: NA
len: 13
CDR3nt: TGTGCCTGGAGTAATGGCGTGAACACTGAAGCTTTCTTT
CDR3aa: CAWSNGVNTEAFF

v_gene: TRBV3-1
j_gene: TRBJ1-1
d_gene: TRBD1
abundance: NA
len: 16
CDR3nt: TGTGCCAGCAGCCTCCGGGACAGGGAATTTGGCACTGAAGCTTTCTTT
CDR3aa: CASSLRDREFGTEAFF

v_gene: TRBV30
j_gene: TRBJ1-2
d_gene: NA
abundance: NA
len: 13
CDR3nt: TGTGCCTGCGGAGGGACATCTAACTATGGCTACACCTTC
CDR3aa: CACGGTSNYGYTF

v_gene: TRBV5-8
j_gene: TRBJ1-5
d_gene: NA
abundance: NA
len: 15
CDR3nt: TGTGCCAGCAGCTTGAGTAGGTCGAGCAATCAGCCCCAGCATTTT
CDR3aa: CASSLSRSSNQPQHF

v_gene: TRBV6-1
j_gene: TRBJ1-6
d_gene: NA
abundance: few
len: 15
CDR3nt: TGTGCCAGCAGTCTCCCGCCGGGTGAGGGTTCACCCCTCCACTTT
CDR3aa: CASSLPPGEGSPLHF

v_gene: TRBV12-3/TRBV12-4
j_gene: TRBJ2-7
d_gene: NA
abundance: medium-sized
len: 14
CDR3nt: TGTGCCAGCAGCCCCGCGGGGAGCTCCTACGAGCAGTACTTC
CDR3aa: CASSPAGSSYEQYF

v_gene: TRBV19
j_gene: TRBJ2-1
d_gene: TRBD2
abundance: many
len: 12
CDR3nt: TGTGCCAGTAAAGCTAGCGGCAATGAGCAGTTCTTC
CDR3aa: CASKASGNEQFF

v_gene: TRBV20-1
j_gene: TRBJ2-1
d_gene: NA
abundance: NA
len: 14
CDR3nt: TGCAGTGCTAGTACGGGAGCCAGGCCTAATGAGCAGTTCTTC
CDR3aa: CSASTGARPNEQFF

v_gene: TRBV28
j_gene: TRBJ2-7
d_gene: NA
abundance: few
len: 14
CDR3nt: TGTGCCAGCAGTTTAGGCAGATGGGGTTACGAGCAGTACTTC
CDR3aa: CASSLGRWGYEQYF

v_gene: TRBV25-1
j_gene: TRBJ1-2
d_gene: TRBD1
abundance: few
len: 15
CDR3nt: TGTGCCAGCAGTGAAGGTCAGGGGGGTCGCGATGGCTACACCTTC
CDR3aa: CASSEGQGGRDGYTF

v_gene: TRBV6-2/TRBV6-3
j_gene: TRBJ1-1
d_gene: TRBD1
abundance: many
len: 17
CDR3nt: TGTGCCAGCAGTTACCAACAGGGGGGAGCCATGAACACTGAAGCTTTCTTT
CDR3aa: CASSYQQGGAMNTEAFF

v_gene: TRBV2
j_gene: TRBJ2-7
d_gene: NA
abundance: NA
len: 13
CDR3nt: TGTGCCAGCAGACGGACGGATACCTACGAGCAGTACTTC
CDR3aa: CASRRTDTYEQYF

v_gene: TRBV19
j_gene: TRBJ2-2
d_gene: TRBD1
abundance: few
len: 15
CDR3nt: TGTGCCAGTAGACCCGGACAGGCGAACACCGGGGAGCTGTTTTTT
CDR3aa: CASRPGQANTGELFF

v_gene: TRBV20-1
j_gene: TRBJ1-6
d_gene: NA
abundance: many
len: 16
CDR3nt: TGCAGTGCTAGCTACCTCGAGAGCTCCTATAATTCACCCCTCCACTTT
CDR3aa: CSASYLESSYNSPLHF

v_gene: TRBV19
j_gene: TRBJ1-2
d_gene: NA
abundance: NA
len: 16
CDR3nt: TGTGCCAGTACCCCGATCGCCGACGGAGCTAAATATGGCTGCACCTTC
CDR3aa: CASTPIADGAKYGCTF

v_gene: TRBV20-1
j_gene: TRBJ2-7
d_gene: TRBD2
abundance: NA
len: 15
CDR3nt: TGCAGTGCTAGAACTCCTAGCGGAGGGTACTACGAGCAGTACTTC
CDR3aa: CSARTPSGGYYEQYF

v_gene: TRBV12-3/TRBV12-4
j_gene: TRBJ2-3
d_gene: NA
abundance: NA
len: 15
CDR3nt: TGTGCCAGCGGTGTGACAAATACTAGCACAGATACGCAGTATTTT
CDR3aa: CASGVTNTSTDTQYF

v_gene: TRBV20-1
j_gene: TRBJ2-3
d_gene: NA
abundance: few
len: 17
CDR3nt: TGCAGTTCTAGAGATCTGGCGCGACTCACTAGCACAGATACGCAGTATTTT
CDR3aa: CSSRDLARLTSTDTQYF